This T cell receptor beta chain appears in the sequencing data of a study of human T cells and chemical hapten exposure. This CDR3 comprises 18 residues. Between the trimmed V and J ends, which lost 3 bases and 1 base, there was a span of 21 bases. Germline loops: CDR1 MDHEN, CDR2 SYDVKM. TCRdb independently ran MiXCR on the RACE reads; one entry per CDR3 protein. The table has about 94,000 distinct CDR3 sequences, approximately 9.3% seen once. By share, this clonotype counts as medium-sized. Time point noted: patch test 2, 6 weeks after DPC sensitization. As for treatment: therapeutic diphenylcyclopropenone sensitization with weekly scalp DPC.

The specimen was whole blood, collected in connection with sensitization to the hapten diphenylcyclopropenone (DPC). The rearrangement links TRBV28 to TRBJ1-2, with D tentatively TRBD1 (6 bases). The sequence was obtained from a woman aged 40 to 50 with alopecia areata. Some clones in this sample may be carry-over from other donors' samples. CDR3 DNA: TGTGCCAGCAGTTTCTCACGGGGGCAGAATTTTCATAACTATGGCTACACCTTC. Its translation is CASSFSRGQNFHNYGYTF.